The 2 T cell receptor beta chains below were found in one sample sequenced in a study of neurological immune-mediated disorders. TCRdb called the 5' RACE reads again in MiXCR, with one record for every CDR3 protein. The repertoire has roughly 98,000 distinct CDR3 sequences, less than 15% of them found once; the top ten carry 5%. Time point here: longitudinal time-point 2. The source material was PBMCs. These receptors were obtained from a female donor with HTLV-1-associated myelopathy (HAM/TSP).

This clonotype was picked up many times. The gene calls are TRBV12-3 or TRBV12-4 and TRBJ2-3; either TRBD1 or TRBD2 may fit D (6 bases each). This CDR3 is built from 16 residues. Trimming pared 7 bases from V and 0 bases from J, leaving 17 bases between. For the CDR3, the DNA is TGTGCCAGCACCATACAGGGACTTTTTAGCACAGATACGCAGTATTTT. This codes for CASTIQGLFSTDTQYF.

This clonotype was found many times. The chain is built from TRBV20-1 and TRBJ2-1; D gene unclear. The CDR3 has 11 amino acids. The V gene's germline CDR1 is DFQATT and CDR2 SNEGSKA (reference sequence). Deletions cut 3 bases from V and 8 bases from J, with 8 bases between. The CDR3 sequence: CSASGQYEQFF. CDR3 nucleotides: TGCAGTGCTAGTGGCCAGTATGAGCAGTTCTTC.